This T cell receptor (beta chain) was identified in a study of PD-1 blockade in mismatch repair-deficient tumors. Study as a whole: All were previously treated, progressing patients with 12 mismatch repair-deficient cancer types. The study's findings and limits: Tumor-resident clones, often absent from pretreatment blood, expanded after pembrolizumab and then contracted.

This clone appeared a few times. The antigen is undetermined. Every patient had mismatch repair deficiency by PCR or immunohistochemistry. Three pembrolizumab responders had their TCRs sequenced. Germline CDR1 and CDR2: SGHTA and FQGNSA. Trimming took off 5 bases at V and 2 bases at J, with 15 bases between the two ends. The CDR3 is made up of 15 amino acids. Measured with immunoSEQ multiplex PCR; TCRdb has only the in-frame clones, and not every one. The table has over 20,000 clones, approximately 83% seen once. The chain recombines TRBV7-2 with TRBJ1-1; TRBD1 is a possible D gene (6 bases). The sample consisted of peripheral blood, taken 12 weeks after starting pembrolizumab. The TCR was taken from an adult with mismatch repair-deficient cancer. The CDR3 here is CASSLEGGGNTEAFF. The CDR3 DNA reads as TGTGCCAGCAGCCTAGAGGGGGGAGGAAACACTGAAGCTTTCTTT.